These T cell receptor beta chains were read from a single sample in a study of control samples from healthy donors and cancer patients. Produced via immunoSEQ multiplex PCR; TCRdb's table is partial and in-frame only. The sample records around 230,000 clones, about 95% being singletons. The sample taken for sequencing was blood. Receptors originate from a man between 50 and 59 years old in good health. Each CDR3 is given with its conserved first and last residue.

CDR3 length	J gene	V gene	CDR3 protein
16	TRBJ1-4	TRBV5-1	CASSLEEGGADEKLFF
17	TRBJ2-2	TRBV24-1	CATSDSLQGAHTGELFF
13	TRBJ2-4	TRBV12-3/TRBV12-4	CASRSNRESIQYF
18	TRBJ1-1	TRBV7-8	CASSTPTGTGTGRSEAFF
16	TRBJ2-1	TRBV19	CASSIASGGSYNEQFF
15	TRBJ2-3	TRBV18	CASSPRPGSTDTQYF
14	TRBJ2-2	TRBV10-3	CAIKRISNTGELFF
14	TRBJ1-4	TRBV5-1	CASSLTADNEKLFF
15	TRBJ2-1	TRBV9	CASSVTPGGGNEQFF
14	TRBJ1-5	TRBV6-1	CASSDRGSNQPQHF
15	TRBJ2-1	TRBV7-9	CASSLGSGGYNEQFF
12	TRBJ2-5	TRBV18	CASSPGGETQYF
14	TRBJ2-5	TRBV29-1	CSTPSGGSQETQYF
13	TRBJ1-5	TRBV7-6	CASSLEEFKPQHF
12	TRBJ1-5	TRBV29-1	CSATLNNQPQHF
13	TRBJ1-2	TRBV19	CASSIAAVYGYTF
15	TRBJ2-1	TRBV3-1/TRBV3-2	CASSQDRGSYNEQFF
13	TRBJ1-1	TRBV3-1/TRBV3-2	CASSQVMNTEAFF
14	TRBJ2-5	TRBV7-2	CASSPQGISETQYF
18	TRBJ2-7	TRBV4-2	CASSQEPPTGQWGGEQYF
16	TRBJ1-2	TRBV2	CASHQRRDSSSHGYTF
15	TRBJ2-2	TRBV5-1	CASSFRGLNTGELFF
13	TRBJ1-2	TRBV11-2	CASSPGGSYGYTF
12	TRBJ1-2	TRBV5-4	CASSLDVDGYTF